What follows describes a single T cell receptor (beta chain). Authors of the study amplified TCR beta CDR3 regions from RNA transcripts. HTBI primers were employed in a first-round RT-PCR of the TCR CDR3. In TCRdb, the multiplex PCR reads were re-called with MiXCR into one record per CDR3 protein. The data contain about 130,000 distinct CDR3 sequences, roughly a fifth of them singletons. The source of the sample is a study of T cells in Graves' hyperthyroidism and ophthalmopathy. The CDR3 has 15 residues. Germline V CDR1 and CDR2: MDHEN, SYDVKM. V was trimmed by 6 bases and J by 4 bases, leaving 15 bases between them.

Sequencing was performed on blood. This clonotype was obtained from a woman between 50 and 59 years old with Graves' hyperthyroidism that later progressed to Graves' ophthalmopathy. The chain uses TRBV28 and TRBJ2-2, with D perhaps matching TRBD2 (6 bases). The CDR3 DNA reads TGTGCCAGCAGCCAAAGTCGGGGAGGCACCGGGGAGCTGTTTTTT. As protein: CASSQSRGGTGELFF.